This T cell receptor (beta chain) was found in a study of T cells in Graves' hyperthyroidism and ophthalmopathy. Germline loops: CDR1 SNHLY, CDR2 FYNNEI. Deletions cut 6 bases from V and 7 bases from J, with 16 bases between. The CDR3 is made up of 14 amino acids. This clonotype was seen at least ten times. Its antigen remains unknown. The investigators amplified TCR beta CDR3 regions from RNA transcripts. Initially, a first-round RT-PCR of the TCR CDR3 employed the HTBI primer set. One entry per CDR3 protein results from TCRdb running MiXCR on the multiplex PCR reads. Among some 250,000 distinct CDR3 sequences listed, 13% to 15% were seen once. Study findings and constraints: Ophthalmopathy stood apart from stable hyperthyroidism in a 13 V-J model. A median roughly 6.6 months before onset, the model predicted ophthalmopathy.

The TCR originated in a woman aged 50 to 60 with Graves' hyperthyroidism that later progressed to Graves' ophthalmopathy. This chain links TRBV2 with TRBJ1-5; D may be TRBD1 (6 bases). The sequenced sample was blood. The CDR3 sequence is CASSEQGREQPQHF. DNA of the CDR3: TGTGCCAGCAGCGAACAGGGTAGGGAACAGCCCCAGCATTTT.